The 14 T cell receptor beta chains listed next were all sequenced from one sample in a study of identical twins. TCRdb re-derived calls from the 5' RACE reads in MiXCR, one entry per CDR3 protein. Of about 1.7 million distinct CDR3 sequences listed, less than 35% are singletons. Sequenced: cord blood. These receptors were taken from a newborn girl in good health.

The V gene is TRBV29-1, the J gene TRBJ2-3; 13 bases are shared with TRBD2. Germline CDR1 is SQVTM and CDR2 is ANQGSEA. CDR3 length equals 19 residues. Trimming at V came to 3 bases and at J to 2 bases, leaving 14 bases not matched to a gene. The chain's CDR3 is CSVDPWTSGRGGPTDTQYF. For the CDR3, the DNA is TGCAGCGTTGATCCATGGACTAGCGGGAGAGGGGGGCCCACAGATACGCAGTATTTT.

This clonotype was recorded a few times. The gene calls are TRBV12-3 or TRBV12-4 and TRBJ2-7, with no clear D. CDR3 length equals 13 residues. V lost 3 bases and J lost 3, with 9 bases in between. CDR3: CASSFEKGYEQYF. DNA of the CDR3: TGTGCCAGCAGTTTCGAGAAGGGCTACGAGCAGTACTTC.

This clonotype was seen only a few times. As DNA, the CDR3 is TGCAGCGCAGCACAGGGGGCGGCTAACTATGGCTACACCTTC. Translated, it gives CSAAQGAANYGYTF. J is TRBJ1-2 and V is TRBV29-1, with 9 bases identical to TRBD1. Germline trimming cut 7 bases from V and 0 bases from J; bases unmatched to any gene: 6. Germline CDR1 and CDR2: SQVTM and ANQGSEA. There are 14 residues in the CDR3.

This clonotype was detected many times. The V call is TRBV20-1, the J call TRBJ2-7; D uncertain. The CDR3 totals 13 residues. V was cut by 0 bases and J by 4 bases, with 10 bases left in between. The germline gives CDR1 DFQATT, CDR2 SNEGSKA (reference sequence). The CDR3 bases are TGCAGTGCTAGAGAGGCCTTTAGATACGAGCAGTACTTC. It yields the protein CSAREAFRYEQYF.

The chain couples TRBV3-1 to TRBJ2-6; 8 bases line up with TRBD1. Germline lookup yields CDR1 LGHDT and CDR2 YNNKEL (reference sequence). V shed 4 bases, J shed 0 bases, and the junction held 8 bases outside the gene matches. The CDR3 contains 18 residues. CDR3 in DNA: TGTGCCAGCAGCCTCCGGGACAGGACCCCCTCTGGGGCCAACGTCCTGACTTTC. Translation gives CASSLRDRTPSGANVLTF. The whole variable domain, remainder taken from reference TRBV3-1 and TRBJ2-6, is DTAVSQTPKYLVTQMGNDKSIKCEQNLGHDTMYWYKQDSKKFLKIMFSYNNKELIINETVPNRFSPKSPDKAHLNLHINSLELGDSAVYFCASSLRDRTPSGANVLTFGAGSRLTVL.

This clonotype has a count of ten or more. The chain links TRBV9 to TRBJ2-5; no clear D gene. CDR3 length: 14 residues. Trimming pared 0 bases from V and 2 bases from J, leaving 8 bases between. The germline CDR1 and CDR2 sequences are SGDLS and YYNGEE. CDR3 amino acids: CASSVAQLQETQYF. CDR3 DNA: TGTGCCAGCAGCGTAGCTCAACTACAAGAGACCCAGTACTTC.

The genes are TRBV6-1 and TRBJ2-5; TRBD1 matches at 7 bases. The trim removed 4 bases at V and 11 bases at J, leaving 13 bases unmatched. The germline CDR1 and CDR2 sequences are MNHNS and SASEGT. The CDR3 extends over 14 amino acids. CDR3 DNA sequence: TGTGCCAGCAGTGGCGGACAGGCTTACAATGAGCAGTACTTC. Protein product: CASSGGQAYNEQYF.

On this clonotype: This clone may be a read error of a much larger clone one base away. The chain's CDR3 is CASSWVFTDTQYF. In nucleotides, the CDR3 is TGTGCCAGCAGTTGGGTCTTCACAGATACGCAGTATTTT. The chain joins TRBV12-3 or TRBV12-4 to TRBJ2-3; D is uncertain. Trimming left V 4 bases short and J 2 bases short, with 7 bases between. The CDR3 is 13 residues long.

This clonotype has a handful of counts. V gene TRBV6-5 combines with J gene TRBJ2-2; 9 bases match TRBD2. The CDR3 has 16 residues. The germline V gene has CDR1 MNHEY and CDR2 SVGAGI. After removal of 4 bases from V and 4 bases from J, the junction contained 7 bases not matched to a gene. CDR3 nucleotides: TGTGCCAGCAGTTCAACCTTAGCGGGAGTCACCGGGGAGCTGTTTTTT. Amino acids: CASSSTLAGVTGELFF.

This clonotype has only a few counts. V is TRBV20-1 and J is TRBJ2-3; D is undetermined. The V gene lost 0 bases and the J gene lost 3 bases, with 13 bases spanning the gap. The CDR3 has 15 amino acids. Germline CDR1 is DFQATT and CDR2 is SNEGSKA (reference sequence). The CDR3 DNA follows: TGCAGTGCTAGAGATCGCAGAAGGTGGACAGATACGCAGTATTTT. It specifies CSARDRRRWTDTQYF.

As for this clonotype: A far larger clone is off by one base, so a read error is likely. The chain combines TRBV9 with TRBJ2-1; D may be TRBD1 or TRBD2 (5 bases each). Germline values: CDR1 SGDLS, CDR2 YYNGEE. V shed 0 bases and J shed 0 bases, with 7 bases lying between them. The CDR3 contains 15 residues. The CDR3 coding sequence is TGTGCCAGCAGCGTAGGGGGGAACTCCTACAATGAGCAGTTCTTC. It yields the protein CASSVGGNSYNEQFF.

CDR3 bases: TGTGCCAGCAGCTCGGGACAAACAGCAACTAATGAAAAACTGTTTTTT. Amino acid sequence: CASSSGQTATNEKLFF. The gene calls are TRBV7-9 and TRBJ1-4; D is perhaps TRBD1 (6 bases). V was pared by 4 bases and J by 0 bases, with 12 bases between. In germline, CDR1 is SEHNR, CDR2 FQNEAQ (reference sequence). The CDR3 contains 16 residues. The full variable domain, with the rest looked up from reference TRBV7-9 and TRBJ1-4, is DTGVSQNPRHKITKRGQNVTFRCDPISEHNRLYWYRQTLGQGPEFLTYFQNEAQLEKSRLLSDRFSAERPKGSFSTLEIQRTEQGDSAMYLCASSSGQTATNEKLFFGSGTQLSVL.

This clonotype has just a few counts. Here the CDR3 DNA reads TGTGCCAGCGGGACAGGGTGCGGCTACACCTTC. This encodes CASGTGCGYTF. This chain joins TRBV21-1 and TRBJ1-2; TRBD1 was called by the table and not checked on the DNA. TRBV21-1 is a pseudogene segment. The CDR3 contains 11 residues.

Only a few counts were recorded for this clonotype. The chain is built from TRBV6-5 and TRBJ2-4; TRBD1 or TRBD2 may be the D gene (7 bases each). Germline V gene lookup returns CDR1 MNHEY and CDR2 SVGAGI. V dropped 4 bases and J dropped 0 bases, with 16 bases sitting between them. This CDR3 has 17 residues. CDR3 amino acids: CASSSLTGRGAKNIQYF. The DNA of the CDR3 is TGTGCCAGCAGTTCCCTGACAGGGAGGGGAGCCAAAAACATTCAGTACTTC.